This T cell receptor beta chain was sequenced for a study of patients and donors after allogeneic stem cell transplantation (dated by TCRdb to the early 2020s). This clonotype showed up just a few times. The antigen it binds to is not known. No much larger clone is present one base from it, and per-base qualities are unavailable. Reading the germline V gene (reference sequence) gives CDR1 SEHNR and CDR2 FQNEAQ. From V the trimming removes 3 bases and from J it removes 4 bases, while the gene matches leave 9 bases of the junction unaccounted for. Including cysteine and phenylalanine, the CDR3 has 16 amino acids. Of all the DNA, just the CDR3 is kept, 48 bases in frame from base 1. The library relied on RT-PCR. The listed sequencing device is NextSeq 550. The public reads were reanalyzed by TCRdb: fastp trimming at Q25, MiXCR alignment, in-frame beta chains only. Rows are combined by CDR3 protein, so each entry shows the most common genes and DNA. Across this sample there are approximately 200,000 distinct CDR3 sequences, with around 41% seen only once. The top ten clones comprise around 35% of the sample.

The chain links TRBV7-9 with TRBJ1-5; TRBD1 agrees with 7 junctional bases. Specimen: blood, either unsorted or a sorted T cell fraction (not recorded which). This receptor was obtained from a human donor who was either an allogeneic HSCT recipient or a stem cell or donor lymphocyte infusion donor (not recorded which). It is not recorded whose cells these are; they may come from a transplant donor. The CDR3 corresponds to CASSFQGGFGNQPQHF. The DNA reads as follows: TGTGCCAGCAGCTTTCAAGGGGGCTTTGGTAATCAGCCCCAGCATTTT.